The 24 T cell receptor beta chains below were found in one sample sequenced in a study of healthy donors' naive CD4 and CD8 T cells. TCR libraries were built from about 500 ng of total RNA by linear amplification. TCRdb itself ran the reads through MiXCR, one entry per CDR3 protein. This sample has around 180,000 distinct CDR3 sequences, with over 60% found just once. Sample: naive CD4+ and CD8+ T cells sorted from blood, pooled from several donors. Receptors originate from a pool of human donors in good health; the sample pools cells from several healthy donors.

This chain connects TRBV19 to TRBJ2-1; no clear D. V lost 6 bases to trimming and J lost 5 bases, with 20 bases between them. The CDR3 has 16 amino acids. The germline V gene has CDR1 LNHDA and CDR2 SQIVND (reference sequence). For the CDR3, the DNA is TGTGCCAGTAGCTTCTCAGTTATAGGTTATGACAATGAGCAGTTCTTC. Translating gives CASSFSVIGYDNEQFF.

V usage is TRBV29-1 and J usage is TRBJ2-2; D may be TRBD1 or TRBD2 (5 bases each). Germline V gene lookup returns CDR1 SQVTM and CDR2 ANQGSEA. CDR3 size: 13 residues. The ends were cut back, 8 bases at V and 7 bases at J, with 17 bases in the middle. CDR3 amino acids: CSTRRGAGGELFF. CDR3 in DNA: TGCAGCACCCGCCGGGGCGCGGGCGGGGAGCTGTTTTTT.

The gene calls are TRBV29-1 and TRBJ2-1; 9 bases line up with TRBD1. Germline V gene data show CDR1 as SQVTM and CDR2 as ANQGSEA. This CDR3 spans 14 amino acids. V was pared by 7 bases and J by 4 bases, with 8 bases of the junction left unmatched. DNA for the CDR3: TGCAGCGCACAGGGGGCGCGAGGGTACAATGAGCAGTTCTTC. Its protein product is CSAQGARGYNEQFF.

This chain links TRBV11-1 with TRBJ2-7; D tentatively fits TRBD1 or TRBD2 (5 bases each). The germline V gene has CDR1 SGHAT and CDR2 FQDESV (reference sequence). The V gene lost 5 bases and the J gene lost 5 bases, with 13 bases spanning the gap. There are 13 residues in the CDR3. The CDR3 sequence is CASSPAGANEQYF. The CDR3 DNA is TGTGCCAGCAGCCCCGCCGGGGCCAACGAGCAGTACTTC.

The DNA of the CDR3 is TGTGCCAGCAGCTGGAGGACGGGAGGCTACACCTTC. Its protein is CASSWRTGGYTF. The chain recombines TRBV11-2 with TRBJ1-2; D remains unclear. Trimming pared 4 bases from V and 8 bases from J, leaving 11 bases between. Germline values: CDR1 SGHAT, CDR2 FQNNGV. The length of the CDR3 is 12 residues.

This clonotype was seen a single time. The gene calls are TRBV6-6 and TRBJ1-5; tentative D call: TRBD1 (5 bases). CDR1 is MNHNY, CDR2 SVGAGI, per germline (reference sequence). The germline V and J ends were trimmed by 8 bases and 7 bases, with 12 bases remaining between them. The CDR3 is 12 amino acids. The CDR3 bases are TGTGCCAGCGATCGGGGGTACCAGCCCCAGCATTTT. Amino acids: CASDRGYQPQHF.

This rearrangement joins TRBV29-1 to TRBJ1-2; 9 positions match TRBD1. With 2 bases clipped from V and 3 bases from J, the junction kept 4 bases outside the gene matches. The CDR3 length is 14 residues. Germline values: CDR1 SQVTM, CDR2 ANQGSEA. DNA of the CDR3: TGCAGCGTTGAATTAGGACAGGGGTACTATGGCTACACCTTC. Encoded protein: CSVELGQGYYGYTF.

The chain is built from TRBV27 and TRBJ1-1, with D possibly matching TRBD1 (6 bases). With 7 bases removed from V and 0 bases from J, the gap between germline ends came to 12 bases. This CDR3 spans 14 amino acids. CDR1 MNHEY and CDR2 SMNVEV come from the germline V gene (reference sequence). The DNA for the CDR3 is TGTGCCAGCATGTCAGGGGTCATGAACACTGAAGCTTTCTTT. Its translation: CASMSGVMNTEAFF.

V usage is TRBV2 and J usage is TRBJ2-5, with 9 bases lining up with TRBD1. The CDR3 is 15 residues long. Germline values: CDR1 SNHLY, CDR2 FYNNEI. J gave up 4 bases and V 6 bases, and 9 bases lay outside the gene matches. CDR3 bases: TGTGCCAGCAGCACAGGGGGCGCCAGCGGAGAGACCCAGTACTTC. It codes for CASSTGGASGETQYF.

This rearrangement joins TRBV18 to TRBJ2-7; TRBD2 matches at 8 bases. Germline V CDR1 and CDR2: KGHSH, LQKENI. This CDR3 has 15 residues. V was clipped by 0 bases and J by 5 bases; unmatched bases: 6. In nucleotides, the CDR3 is TGTGCCAGCTCACCACCGACGGGAGGGCCGGACGAGCAGTACTTC. It codes for CASSPPTGGPDEQYF.

The V gene is TRBV29-1, the J gene TRBJ2-7, with 11 positions matching TRBD1. The V gene's germline CDR1 is SQVTM and CDR2 ANQGSEA. The junction had 7 bases not matched to a gene; V was cut back by 6 bases and J by 3 bases. The CDR3 covers 14 residues. In nucleotides, the CDR3 is TGCAGCGTAGAGGGGACAGGGGGATTCTACGAGCAGTACTTC. Amino acids: CSVEGTGGFYEQYF.

This rearrangement joins TRBV6-6 to TRBJ2-1; 9 bases map to TRBD2. The CDR3 extends over 14 amino acids. Germline-derived CDR1 and CDR2 are MNHNY and SVGAGI (reference sequence). V shed 0 bases, J shed 9 bases, and the junction held 3 bases outside the gene matches. CDR3 sequence (DNA): TGTGCCAGCAGTTACTCGGGACTAGCTGGTGAGCAGTTCTTC. As protein: CASSYSGLAGEQFF.

The J gene is TRBJ2-7, the V gene TRBV29-1; 11 nucleotides line up with TRBD2. This CDR3 comprises 13 residues. V was pared by 6 bases and J by 2 bases, with 3 bases of the junction left unmatched. Germline CDR1 SQVTM, CDR2 ANQGSEA. The CDR3 nucleotides are TGCAGCGTGTCACTAGCGGGAGCCTACGAGCAGTACTTC. Its protein is CSVSLAGAYEQYF.

The J gene is TRBJ2-7, the V gene TRBV7-8; D is uncertain. V was shortened by 3 bases and J by 4 bases, with 10 bases between the two germline ends. The CDR3 loop spans 13 amino acids. The V gene's germline CDR1 is SGHVS and CDR2 FQNEAQ. CDR3 bases: TGTGCCAGCAGCTTCCACAGCCTTTACGAGCAGTACTTC. Its protein product is CASSFHSLYEQYF.

The J gene is TRBJ2-1, the V gene TRBV7-8; no firm D call. The CDR3 is 16 residues long. Trimming shortened V by 4 bases and J by 1 base, and 14 bases separated the two germline ends. CDR1 and CDR2 from the germline V gene are SGHVS and FQNEAQ. In nucleotides, the CDR3 is TGTGCCAGCAGCTCCCGGATGGGCAGTTCCTACAATGAGCAGTTCTTC. This encodes CASSSRMGSSYNEQFF.

This chain links TRBV29-1 with TRBJ2-1; TRBD2 matches at 7 bases. J gave up 9 bases and V 4 bases, and 12 bases lay outside the gene matches. Germline V gives CDR1 SQVTM, CDR2 ANQGSEA. CDR3 length equals 14 residues. CDR3 coding DNA: TGCAGCGTTGGAGCGGGACCACTACTGAGTGAGCAGTTCTTC. Its translation is CSVGAGPLLSEQFF.

DNA for the CDR3: TGTGCCAGCAGTTTGAATCTCTTAGCGGAACTCACAGATACGCAGTATTTT. Amino acid sequence: CASSLNLLAELTDTQYF. This rearrangement joins TRBV28 to TRBJ2-3, with a weak D call TRBD2 (6 bases). The V gene lost 3 bases and the J gene lost 2 bases, with 18 bases spanning the gap. Germline CDR1 MDHEN, CDR2 SYDVKM. The CDR3 covers 17 residues.

This clonotype was counted a few times. The V and J genes are TRBV6-2 or TRBV6-3 and TRBJ1-2; D call uncertain. V was shortened by 5 bases and J by 0 bases, with 7 bases between the two germline ends. This CDR3 is built from 13 residues. The germline gives CDR1 MNHEY, CDR2 SVGEGT. CDR3 DNA sequence: TGTGCCAGCAGTATCCGGGCTAACTATGGCTACACCTTC. It is translated as CASSIRANYGYTF.

The chain joins TRBV19 to TRBJ1-3; perhaps TRBD1 as D (5 bases). The CDR3 totals 14 residues. From germline, CDR1 is LNHDA and CDR2 SQIVND (reference sequence). The V end lost 7 bases, the J end lost 0 bases, and 10 bases lay between the germline ends. The CDR3 is CASTGHGSGNTIYF. The DNA of the CDR3 is TGTGCCAGTACCGGACATGGCTCTGGAAACACCATATATTTT. The full variable domain, with the rest looked up from reference TRBV19 and TRBJ1-3, is DGGITQSPKYLFRKEGQNVTLSCEQNLNHDAMYWYRQDPGQGLRLIYYSQIVNDFQKGDIAEGYSVSREKKESFPLTVTSAQKNPTAFYLCASTGHGSGNTIYFGEGSWLTVV.

The CDR3 loop is CASSYYFDTEAFF. CDR3 bases: TGTGCCAGCAGTTACTACTTCGACACTGAAGCTTTCTTT. The rearrangement joins TRBV6-5 to TRBJ1-1; no firm D call. Trimming took off 1 base at V and 3 bases at J, with 6 bases between the two ends. The CDR3 sequence is 13 residues long. Per the germline V gene, CDR1 is MNHEY and CDR2 is SVGAGI.

The gene calls are TRBV29-1 and TRBJ1-2; D unclear. Germline values: CDR1 SQVTM, CDR2 ANQGSEA. The CDR3 has 10 amino acids. Trimming stripped 3 bases from V and 13 bases from J, with 12 bases between. The CDR3 region has the DNA TGCAGCGTTGATGTATCCCGGGGCACCTTC. It codes for CSVDVSRGTF.

This clonotype was counted between two and nine times. The rearrangement links TRBV29-1 to TRBJ1-2, with a weak D call TRBD1 (5 bases). Looked up from germline, CDR1 is SQVTM and CDR2 is ANQGSEA. This CDR3 has 13 residues. Trimming left V 7 bases short and J 6 bases short, with 18 bases between. CDR3 coding DNA: TGCAGCGAAAAGGGACCCGGGCTTCATGGCTACACCTTC. Its translation: CSEKGPGLHGYTF.

The V and J genes are TRBV29-1 and TRBJ2-2; no firm D call. Germline CDR1 SQVTM, CDR2 ANQGSEA. Trimming took 4 bases from V and 3 from J, leaving 12 bases between them. The CDR3 is 14 amino acids. As DNA, the CDR3 is TGCAGCGTTGTAACTACCTCTCACACCGGGGAGCTGTTTTTT. This codes for CSVVTTSHTGELFF.

The V call is TRBV6-6, the J call TRBJ1-6; no clear D gene. The V and J ends lost 6 bases and 9 bases respectively, with 9 bases between them. Per the germline V gene, CDR1 is MNHNY and CDR2 is SVGAGI (reference sequence). The length of the CDR3 is 12 residues. CDR3 loop: CASSTDGSPLHF. CDR3 sequence (DNA): TGTGCCAGCAGCACAGATGGTTCACCCCTCCACTTT.